Presented here are 18 T cell receptor beta chains from one specimen sequenced in a study of TIL therapy for anti-PD-1-resistant metastatic lung cancer. Time point defined: pre-treatment sample, taken before nivolumab and TIL therapy. The immunoSEQ assay was v3. The method was immunoSEQ multiplex PCR; TCRdb's version includes in-frame clones alone and lacks a portion of them. The data contain 16,000 or so clones, 74% of them singletons. Sequencing was performed on blood, taken at baseline. These receptors were obtained from a person aged 25 to 80 with non-small cell lung cancer.

The gene calls are TRBV28 and TRBJ2-2, with 10 bases lining up with TRBD2. Looked up from germline, CDR1 is MDHEN and CDR2 is SYDVKM. The CDR3 runs 17 residues. J lost 4 bases, V lost 5 bases, and 10 bases had no gene match. CDR3 region: CASSPLTSGTGTGELFF. CDR3 in DNA: TGTGCCAGCAGTCCACTTACTAGCGGGACCGGCACCGGGGAGCTGTTTTTT.

The CDR3 is CASSLEGGGNQPQHF. The CDR3 region has the DNA TGTGCCAGCAGCTTAGAGGGGGGGGGCAATCAGCCCCAGCATTTT. The chain has TRBV7-9 and TRBJ1-5; TRBD1 is a possible D gene (6 bases). The CDR3 spans 15 residues. CDR1 is SEHNR and CDR2 is FQNEAQ in the germline V gene (reference sequence). The V end was cut by 1 base, the J end by 2 bases, with 9 bases between. The full variable domain, with the rest looked up from reference TRBV7-9 and TRBJ1-5, is DTGVSQNPRHKITKRGQNVTFRCDPISEHNRLYWYRQTLGQGPEFLTYFQNEAQLEKSRLLSDRFSAERPKGSFSTLEIQRTEQGDSAMYLCASSLEGGGNQPQHFGDGTRLSIL.

This chain connects TRBV5-4 to TRBJ2-7; D possibly corresponds to TRBD2 (5 bases). Germline V gives CDR1 SGHNT, CDR2 YYREEE (reference sequence). This CDR3 contains 15 residues. V shed 1 base and J shed 7 bases, with 18 bases lying between them. The CDR3 DNA is TGTGCCAGCAGCTTGCGAGGCAGGTCCCCGGGGGAGCAGTACTTC. Translation: CASSLRGRSPGEQYF.

This chain connects TRBV27 to TRBJ2-3; D may match TRBD1 or TRBD2 (6 bases each). V gave up 8 bases and J gave up 2 bases, with 14 bases separating them. CDR1 and CDR2 (germline): MNHEY, SMNVEV (reference sequence). The CDR3 spans 14 residues. The CDR3 DNA is TGTGCCAGCGGGGCTCCGGGGGCCACAGATACGCAGTATTTT. This encodes CASGAPGATDTQYF.

This chain joins TRBV5-1 and TRBJ1-2; D is unclear. This CDR3 has 13 amino acids. The V end lost 0 bases, the J end lost 4 bases, and 7 bases lay between the germline ends. Germline V gene lookup returns CDR1 SGHRS and CDR2 YFSETQ. In DNA form, the CDR3 reads TGCGCCAGCAGCTTGGGGGTCGGCTATGGCTACACCTTC. Protein: CASSLGVGYGYTF.

The sample holds one count of this clone. The chain recombines TRBV2 with TRBJ2-3, with a tentative D call TRBD2 (6 bases). The germline V and J ends were trimmed by 7 bases and 0 bases, with 11 bases remaining between them. In germline, CDR1 is SNHLY, CDR2 FYNNEI. The CDR3 has 14 amino acids. The CDR3 sequence is CASMGGTSTDTQYF. The DNA for the CDR3 is TGTGCCAGCATGGGCGGGACTAGCACAGATACGCAGTATTTT.

This chain uses TRBV4-1 with TRBJ2-1; TRBD2 matches at 7 bases. The CDR3 runs to 15 residues. Per the germline V gene, CDR1 is MGHRA and CDR2 is YSYEKL. Germline trimming cut 4 bases from V and 4 bases from J; bases unmatched to any gene: 7. The CDR3 sequence is CASSLISGEYNEQFF. DNA for the CDR3: TGCGCCAGCAGCCTAATAAGCGGGGAATACAATGAGCAGTTCTTC.

The chain employs TRBV7-9 and TRBJ2-3; D possibly corresponds to TRBD2 (6 bases). This CDR3 is built from 15 residues. The germline V and J ends were trimmed by 6 bases and 4 bases, with 17 bases remaining between them. Germline assignment: CDR1 SEHNR and CDR2 FQNEAQ (reference sequence). The CDR3 DNA reads TGTGCCAGCAGACCCAACGGGCTAGCGTCAGATACGCAGTATTTT. Translation: CASRPNGLASDTQYF.

The CDR3 DNA reads TGTGCCAGCAGCTTAGACAGATACGAGCAGTACTTC. Its translation: CASSLDRYEQYF. The rearrangement links TRBV11-2 to TRBJ2-7; D is undetermined. V was trimmed by 0 bases and J by 4 bases, leaving 4 bases between them. The CDR3 contains 12 residues. CDR1 SGHAT and CDR2 FQNNGV come from the germline V gene.

The chain combines TRBV5-1 with TRBJ2-7; 11 bases line up with TRBD2. Germline values: CDR1 SGHRS, CDR2 YFSETQ. Unmatched junction bases numbered 6, after V lost 3 bases and J lost 4 bases. The CDR3 loop spans 15 amino acids. The DNA of the CDR3 is TGCGCCAGCAGCTCAGACGGGACTAGCGGATACGAGCAGTACTTC. Translated, it gives CASSSDGTSGYEQYF. Complete variable domain (other parts from reference TRBV5-1 and TRBJ2-7): KAGVTQTPRYLIKTRGQQVTLSCSPISGHRSVSWYQQTPGQGLQFLFEYFSETQRNKGNFPGRFSGRQFSNSRSEMNVSTLELGDSALYLCASSSDGTSGYEQYFGPGTRLTVT.

This clone was seen a handful of times. The chain combines TRBV9 with TRBJ2-2; no clear D. Trimming removed 0 bases at V and 8 bases at J, with 8 bases between. The CDR3 has 13 amino acids. Germline CDR1 and CDR2: SGDLS and YYNGEE. The CDR3 spells CASSVALRGELFF. The CDR3 DNA follows: TGTGCCAGCAGCGTAGCTCTCCGGGGGGAGCTGTTTTTT. The complete variable domain, with remaining parts taken from reference TRBV9 and TRBJ2-2, reads DSGVTQTPKHLITATGQRVTLRCSPRSGDLSVYWYQQSLDQGLQFLIQYYNGEERAKGNILERFSAQQFPDLHSELNLSSLELGDSALYFCASSVALRGELFFGEGSRLTVL.

For this clone: The junction departs from germline at one end; a sequencing error may be responsible. J is TRBJ2-1 and V is TRBV7-7; possible D gene TRBD1, 5 bases. The germline gives CDR1 SSHAT, CDR2 FNYEAQ (reference sequence). The CDR3 spans 14 residues. CDR3 amino acids: CASSFNAGFNEQFF. The CDR3 nucleotides read TGTGCTAGCAGCTTTAACGCAGGGTTCAATGAGCAGTTCTTC.

The gene calls are TRBV9 and TRBJ1-1; a possible D gene is TRBD1 (5 bases). Per germline, CDR1 SGDLS and CDR2 YYNGEE. Trimming stripped 0 bases from V and 5 bases from J, with 11 bases between. The CDR3 sequence is 14 residues long. CDR3 nucleotides: TGTGCCAGCAGCGTAGAGGCGGGGGGTACTGAAGCTTTCTTT. It specifies CASSVEAGGTEAFF.

This rearrangement joins TRBV19 to TRBJ2-7; the match to TRBD2 covers 7 bases. The CDR3 runs 12 residues. CDR1 LNHDA and CDR2 SQIVND come from the germline V gene (reference sequence). CDR3 sequence: CDLWGGSYEQYF. The CDR3 DNA reads as TGTGATCTCTGGGGAGGGTCCTACGAGCAGTACTTC.

The chain has TRBV5-4 and TRBJ2-5; D is undetermined. The germline gives CDR1 SGHNT, CDR2 YYREEE (reference sequence). CDR3 length equals 13 residues. V lost 1 base, J lost 1 base, and 5 bases lay in between. The CDR3 DNA follows: TGTGCCAGCAGCTTGTTCGTCCAAGAGACCCAGTACTTC. It yields the protein CASSLFVQETQYF.

DNA for the CDR3: TGTGCCAGCAGCTTAGAGGGGGCTAATAATTCACCCCTCCACTTT. Amino acid sequence: CASSLEGANNSPLHF. The chain combines TRBV7-3 with TRBJ1-6; TRBD1 aligns across 7 bases. After removal of 2 bases from V and 5 bases from J, the junction contained 3 bases not matched to a gene. The CDR3 consists of 15 residues. Germline-derived CDR1 and CDR2 are SGHTA and FQGTGA.

A few counts support this clone. The genes are TRBV5-7 and TRBJ1-4; no reliable D call. TRBV5-7 is assigned to the ORF class and has an uncertain function. Trimming removed 5 bases at V and 3 bases at J, with 11 bases between. The CDR3 is 14 residues long. The CDR3, as DNA: TGTGCCAGCAGTACCATGGACCCTAATGAAAAACTGTTTTTT. It is translated as CASSTMDPNEKLFF.

V and J are TRBV7-2 and TRBJ2-1; maybe TRBD1 (6 bases). The CDR3 is 15 residues long. Germline V gives CDR1 SGHTA, CDR2 FQGNSA. V was clipped by 6 bases and J by 0 bases, with 12 bases between them. The CDR3 protein is CASSSGTSSYNEQFF. The CDR3 DNA is TGTGCCAGCAGTTCCGGGACAAGCTCCTACAATGAGCAGTTCTTC.